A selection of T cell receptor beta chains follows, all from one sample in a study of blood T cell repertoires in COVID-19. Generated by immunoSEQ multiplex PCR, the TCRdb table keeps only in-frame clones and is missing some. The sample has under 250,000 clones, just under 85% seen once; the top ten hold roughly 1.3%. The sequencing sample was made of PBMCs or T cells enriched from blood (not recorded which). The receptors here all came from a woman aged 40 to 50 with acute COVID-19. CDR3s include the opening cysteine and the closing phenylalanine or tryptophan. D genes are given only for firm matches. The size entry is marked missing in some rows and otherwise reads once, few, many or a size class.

DNA: TGTGCCAGCAGACTTGACAGTTATAGCAATCAGCCCCAGCATTTT
CDR3: CASRLDSYSNQPQHF
V: TRBV27
size: NA
J: TRBJ1-5
D: NA

DNA: TGTGCCAGCAGTGCATCCCCTGCGGAGACCCAGTACTTC
CDR3: CASSASPAETQYF
V: TRBV12-3/TRBV12-4
size: NA
J: TRBJ2-5
D: NA

DNA: TGTGCCAGCAGCCCCACGAGGTCAGCCACCGGGGAGCTGTTTTTT
CDR3: CASSPTRSATGELFF
V: TRBV6-5
size: NA
J: TRBJ2-2
D: NA

DNA: TGCAGTGCTAGTGATCGGGTCGGTCGGGAGTCCTACAATGAGCAGTTCTTC
CDR3: CSASDRVGRESYNEQFF
V: TRBV20-1
size: few
J: TRBJ2-1
D: NA

DNA: TGTGCCAGCAGCCAAGGAGGGAGGGGCTACACCTTC
CDR3: CASSQGGRGYTF
V: TRBV3-1/TRBV3-2
size: few
J: TRBJ1-2
D: NA

DNA: TGTGCCAGCAGCCCAACAGACACTGAAGCTTTCTTT
CDR3: CASSPTDTEAFF
V: TRBV6-2/TRBV6-3
size: NA
J: TRBJ1-1
D: NA

DNA: TGCAGCGGACAGACAGGGAACACTGAAGCTTTCTTT
CDR3: CSGQTGNTEAFF
V: TRBV29-1
size: NA
J: TRBJ1-1
D: NA

DNA: TGTGCCAGCAAGGACGGGGGGAAAGAGACCCAGTACTTC
CDR3: CASKDGGKETQYF
V: TRBV12-3/TRBV12-4
size: NA
J: TRBJ2-5
D: TRBD2

DNA: TGTGCCAGCAGCTCCTGGACAGGGGGGGGCTACACCTTC
CDR3: CASSSWTGGGYTF
V: TRBV7-2
size: NA
J: TRBJ1-2
D: TRBD1

DNA: TGTGCCAGCAGCCCACGGAGAGGGAGTGGAAACACCATATATTTT
CDR3: CASSPRRGSGNTIYF
V: TRBV9
size: NA
J: TRBJ1-3
D: NA

DNA: TGTGCCAGCAGCTCCGGGGAGCCCCTCCACTTT
CDR3: CASSSGEPLHF
V: TRBV3-1/TRBV3-2
size: NA
J: TRBJ1-6
D: NA

DNA: TGCGCCAGCAGCCAAGATCTTAACCAGGGCCATGGCTACACCTTC
CDR3: CASSQDLNQGHGYTF
V: TRBV4-3
size: NA
J: TRBJ1-2
D: NA

DNA: TGTGCCAGCAGCGGACAGGGGACGGCTAATGAAAAACTGTTTTTT
CDR3: CASSGQGTANEKLFF
V: TRBV9
size: NA
J: TRBJ1-4
D: TRBD1

DNA: TGTGCCAGCAGCTTGGGACTAGCGGGAGTTGGAGAGACCCAGTACTTC
CDR3: CASSLGLAGVGETQYF
V: TRBV7-9
size: NA
J: TRBJ2-5
D: TRBD2

DNA: TGTGCCAGCAGTTACCCCGGACAGGGTAATAATTCACCCCTCCACTTT
CDR3: CASSYPGQGNNSPLHF
V: TRBV28
size: NA
J: TRBJ1-6
D: TRBD1

DNA: TGCGCCAGCAGCCAAGATTTGAGGGCCGGGGAGCTGTTTTTT
CDR3: CASSQDLRAGELFF
V: TRBV4-1
size: NA
J: TRBJ2-2
D: NA

DNA: TGTGCCAGCAGTTTAGACTCCGCCTATGGCTACACCTTC
CDR3: CASSLDSAYGYTF
V: TRBV12-3/TRBV12-4
size: NA
J: TRBJ1-2
D: NA

DNA: TGTGCCACCGCGCCGGGGAGCGGGATAAACACCGGGGAGCTGTTTTTT
CDR3: CATAPGSGINTGELFF
V: TRBV24-1
size: NA
J: TRBJ2-2
D: TRBD2

DNA: TGCGCCAGTGGCCAGATCTATGGCTACACCTTC
CDR3: CASGQIYGYTF
V: TRBV10-2
size: NA
J: TRBJ1-2
D: NA

DNA: TGTGCCAGCAGCCAAGATGAACAGCGGGGGCGGTACACAGATACGCAGTATTTT
CDR3: CASSQDEQRGRYTDTQYF
V: TRBV3-1/TRBV3-2
size: NA
J: TRBJ2-3
D: TRBD2

DNA: TGTGCCAGCAGCGTCGGACTTATTAGGATCCACGAGCAGTACTTC
CDR3: CASSVGLIRIHEQYF
V: TRBV9
size: NA
J: TRBJ2-7
D: NA

DNA: TGCGCCAGCGCTATAGCGGGGGGGCCGAATGAGCAGTTCTTC
CDR3: CASAIAGGPNEQFF
V: TRBV5-1
size: NA
J: TRBJ2-1
D: TRBD2

DNA: TGTGCCAGCAGCTCGGGACAGCCCTACAATGAGCAGTTCTTC
CDR3: CASSSGQPYNEQFF
V: TRBV7-2
size: NA
J: TRBJ2-1
D: TRBD1

DNA: TGTGCCAGTAGTCTACCGGCAGGCAATGAGCAGTTCTTC
CDR3: CASSLPAGNEQFF
V: TRBV19
size: NA
J: TRBJ2-1
D: NA

DNA: TGTGCCAGCACCCCAGGTGGGCAGATTGAAGCTTTCTTT
CDR3: CASTPGGQIEAFF
V: TRBV28
size: NA
J: TRBJ1-1
D: NA

DNA: TGTGCCTGGAGTGTTTTTTCTAGACAGGAGTCCTACGAGCAGTACTTC
CDR3: CAWSVFSRQESYEQYF
V: TRBV30
size: NA
J: TRBJ2-7
D: NA

DNA: TGTGCCAGCAGCCGCGGACAGGCGGCCTATGGCTACACCTTC
CDR3: CASSRGQAAYGYTF
V: TRBV7-8
size: NA
J: TRBJ1-2
D: TRBD1

DNA: TGTGCCAGCAGCAGGAGCGGGAGCCAATATGAGCAGTTCTTC
CDR3: CASSRSGSQYEQFF
V: TRBV3-1/TRBV3-2
size: NA
J: TRBJ2-1
D: TRBD2

DNA: TGTGCCAGCAGTCAGACAAGATACCCTGGAAACACCATATATTTT
CDR3: CASSQTRYPGNTIYF
V: TRBV3-1/TRBV3-2
size: NA
J: TRBJ1-3
D: NA

DNA: TGTGCCACCAGCAGTTTGGGACACCGAACCAGGGTCTATGGCTACACCTTC
CDR3: CATSSLGHRTRVYGYTF
V: TRBV15
size: NA
J: TRBJ1-2
D: NA

DNA: TGTGCCAGCAGTGAACAGAACACCGGGGAGCTGTTTTTT
CDR3: CASSEQNTGELFF
V: TRBV2
size: NA
J: TRBJ2-2
D: NA

DNA: TGTGCCTGGAGTCGAGAAAGCGGGAGGGCCTACGAGCAGTACTTC
CDR3: CAWSRESGRAYEQYF
V: TRBV30
size: NA
J: TRBJ2-7
D: TRBD2

DNA: TGTGCCAGCAGCCAAGACTTAGACAGCCTCTACGAGCAGTACTTC
CDR3: CASSQDLDSLYEQYF
V: TRBV14
size: NA
J: TRBJ2-7
D: NA

DNA: TGTGCCAGCAGCTTGGTAGAGTCCTACAATGAGCAGTTCTTC
CDR3: CASSLVESYNEQFF
V: TRBV5-6
size: NA
J: TRBJ2-1
D: NA

DNA: TGTGCCAGCAATACCGACGGGGGGACTGAAGCTTTCTTT
CDR3: CASNTDGGTEAFF
V: TRBV19
size: NA
J: TRBJ1-1
D: NA

DNA: TGTGCCAGCAGCCCCAGACTAGCCGAGAATGAGCAGTTCTTC
CDR3: CASSPRLAENEQFF
V: TRBV9
size: few
J: TRBJ2-1
D: TRBD2

DNA: TGTGCCAGCAGGTCAGGGGTGGGGGTATCCGGACCCCTCCACTTT
CDR3: CASRSGVGVSGPLHF
V: TRBV7-2
size: NA
J: TRBJ1-6
D: NA

DNA: TGTGCCAGGGATCAGGGTGGAGACTATGGCTACACCTTC
CDR3: CARDQGGDYGYTF
V: TRBV2
size: NA
J: TRBJ1-2
D: NA

DNA: TGTGCCAGCAGCTCTCAACCCTTACTAGCGGGGGGCCAGAATGAGCAGTTCTTC
CDR3: CASSSQPLLAGGQNEQFF
V: TRBV7-2
size: NA
J: TRBJ2-1
D: TRBD2

DNA: TGTGCCATCAGTGAGCCCGGGGGGGAAGGGGCCAACGTCCTGACTTTC
CDR3: CAISEPGGEGANVLTF
V: TRBV10-3
size: NA
J: TRBJ2-6
D: TRBD2

DNA: TGTGCCAGCAGTGAAGCGCTTAAGGGGGCTGCCTATGGCTACACCTTC
CDR3: CASSEALKGAAYGYTF
V: TRBV6-1
size: once
J: TRBJ1-2
D: TRBD1

DNA: TGTGCCACCAGCAGTCCCTCTCCTACAGGACTGAACACTGAAGCTTTCTTT
CDR3: CATSSPSPTGLNTEAFF
V: TRBV15
size: NA
J: TRBJ1-1
D: NA

DNA: TGCGCCAGCAGCTTTAGGGTCAATAGCGGGAGCTCCTACAATGAGCAGTTCTTC
CDR3: CASSFRVNSGSSYNEQFF
V: TRBV5-1
size: NA
J: TRBJ2-1
D: TRBD2

DNA: TGTGCCAGCAGTTACCCACCCGGGACAGATTCTAACTATGGCTACACCTTC
CDR3: CASSYPPGTDSNYGYTF
V: TRBV6-2/TRBV6-3
size: NA
J: TRBJ1-2
D: TRBD1

DNA: TGTGCCAGCAGCTCGACAGGGACCACAGATACGCAGTATTTT
CDR3: CASSSTGTTDTQYF
V: TRBV9
size: NA
J: TRBJ2-3
D: TRBD1

DNA: TGTGCCAGCAGTTACCGGCAGGGGATTCTCCACGAGCAGTACTTC
CDR3: CASSYRQGILHEQYF
V: TRBV6-2/TRBV6-3
size: NA
J: TRBJ2-7
D: NA

DNA: TGTGCCAGCAGCTTAGAGGGGATGGGGGCGACTGGGGCCAACGTCCTGACTTTC
CDR3: CASSLEGMGATGANVLTF
V: TRBV7-2
size: NA
J: TRBJ2-6
D: NA

DNA: TGTGCCAGCTCCCTCCAGAGGCAGGGGGCCCGTCAGCCCCAGCATTTT
CDR3: CASSLQRQGARQPQHF
V: TRBV28
size: NA
J: TRBJ1-5
D: TRBD1

DNA: TGTGCCAGCAGTTTGCACAAAGGGCTCGGACAGGGACCAGATACGCAGTATTTT
CDR3: CASSLHKGLGQGPDTQYF
V: TRBV28
size: NA
J: TRBJ2-3
D: TRBD1

DNA: TGTGCCAGCAGCCAAGGCGGGACTAGCGGGAGGGATGAGCAGTTCTTC
CDR3: CASSQGGTSGRDEQFF
V: TRBV4-2
size: NA
J: TRBJ2-1
D: TRBD2

DNA: TGTGCCAGCAGTGGCCGGGTCCTAAGGAGCAATCAGCCCCAGCATTTT
CDR3: CASSGRVLRSNQPQHF
V: TRBV6-1
size: once
J: TRBJ1-5
D: NA

DNA: TGTGCCAGCGGGACAGGGAGCTCCTACGAGCAGTACTTC
CDR3: CASGTGSSYEQYF
V: TRBV10-3
size: NA
J: TRBJ2-7
D: TRBD1

DNA: TGCGCCAGCAGTGATCCGGGACTAGCGGGAGCAGATACGCAGTATTTT
CDR3: CASSDPGLAGADTQYF
V: TRBV10-1
size: once
J: TRBJ2-3
D: TRBD2

DNA: TGTGCCAGCAGCTTGGACAGGGGGCGCTACGAGCAGTACTTC
CDR3: CASSLDRGRYEQYF
V: TRBV5-4
size: NA
J: TRBJ2-7
D: TRBD1